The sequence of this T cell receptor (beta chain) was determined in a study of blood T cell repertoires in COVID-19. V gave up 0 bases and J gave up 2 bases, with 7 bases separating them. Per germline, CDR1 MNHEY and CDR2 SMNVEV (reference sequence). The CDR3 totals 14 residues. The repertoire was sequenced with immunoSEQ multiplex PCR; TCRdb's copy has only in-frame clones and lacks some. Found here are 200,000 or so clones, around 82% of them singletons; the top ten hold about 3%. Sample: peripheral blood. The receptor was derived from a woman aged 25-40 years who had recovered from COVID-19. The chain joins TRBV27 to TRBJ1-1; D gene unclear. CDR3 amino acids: CASSLSGGNTEAFF. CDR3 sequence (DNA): TGTGCCAGCAGTTTATCGGGAGGAAACACTGAAGCTTTCTTT.